One and the same sample provided the 17 T cell receptor beta chains below, sequenced in a study of response to subunit inactivated influenza vaccine. TCRdb ran MiXCR on the RT-PCR reads and lists one entry per CDR3 protein. The profile shows 600,000 to 700,000 distinct CDR3 sequences, approximately 14% of them singletons. Sequenced here: PBMCs from blood, sampled roughly 15 days before vaccination. These TCRs come from a man aged 50 to 60 who received an inactivated influenza vaccine.

This sequence joins TRBV20-1 and TRBJ1-1, with 7 bases identical to TRBD1. This CDR3 is 13 amino acids long. Germline CDR1 is DFQATT and CDR2 is SNEGSKA (reference sequence). Germline trimming cut 6 bases from V and 3 bases from J; bases unmatched to any gene: 7. CDR3 residues: CSADTGADTEAFF. The CDR3 bases are TGCAGTGCCGATACAGGGGCCGACACTGAAGCTTTCTTT.

This clonotype was found a few times. The chain uses TRBV7-2 and TRBJ1-1; 9 bases are a match to TRBD1. Losses at the gene ends were 4 bases for V and 9 bases for J; bases not matched to a gene: 3. The CDR3 contains 12 residues. Looked up from germline, CDR1 is SGHTA and CDR2 is FQGNSA. CDR3 in DNA: TGTGCCAGCAGCTCCGGACAGGGGAAAGCTTTCTTT. Protein: CASSSGQGKAFF. Complete variable domain (other parts from reference TRBV7-2 and TRBJ1-1): GAGVSQSPSNKVTEKGKDVELRCDPISGHTALYWYRQSLGQGLEFLIYFQGNSAPDKSGLPSDRFSAERTGGSVSTLTIQRTQQEDSAVYLCASSSGQGKAFFGQGTRLTVV.

This clonotype was counted only a few times. The chain links TRBV7-9 to TRBJ2-1; either TRBD1 or TRBD2 may supply D (5 bases each). Deletions cut 5 bases from V and 0 bases from J, with 14 bases between. Germline V gene sequence: CDR1 SEHNR, CDR2 FQNEAQ (reference sequence). The CDR3 is 16 amino acids. In DNA form, the CDR3 reads TGTGCCAGCAGCCTGACAGCGGCTAGCTCCTACAATGAGCAGTTCTTC. It is translated as CASSLTAASSYNEQFF.

This clonotype occurred a few times. The chain uses TRBV4-2 and TRBJ2-7; D tentatively reads TRBD1 or TRBD2 (5 bases each). Germline loops: CDR1 LGHNA, CDR2 YNFKEQ. V lost 0 bases to trimming and J lost 3 bases, with 12 bases between them. The CDR3 loop spans 15 amino acids. CDR3 loop: CASSQDLAGSYEQYF. The CDR3 region has the DNA TGTGCCAGCAGCCAAGATCTCGCAGGGAGCTACGAGCAGTACTTC.

This clonotype was found many times. The chain combines TRBV29-1 with TRBJ2-4; 7 bases are a match to TRBD2. With 6 bases clipped from V and 1 base from J, the junction kept 6 bases outside the gene matches. The CDR3 extends over 14 amino acids. CDR1 and CDR2 (germline): SQVTM, ANQGSEA. CDR3 bases: TGCAGCGTGGCCCCCGGGGGGGCCAAAAACATTCAGTACTTC. Protein sequence: CSVAPGGAKNIQYF.

This chain links TRBV29-1 with TRBJ2-1; the D gene is possibly TRBD1 (5 bases). The CDR3 contains 15 residues. Germline lookup yields CDR1 SQVTM and CDR2 ANQGSEA. Trimming removed 3 bases from V and 4 bases from J, with 16 bases in between. CDR3 nucleotide sequence: TGCAGCGTTGATAGATCCGACAGTAAATACAATGAGCAGTTCTTC. Its translation is CSVDRSDSKYNEQFF.

The V and J genes are TRBV7-9 and TRBJ2-1, with TRBD1 matching over 8 bases. V shed 5 bases and J 5 bases; nucleotides not matched to a gene: 8. Germline lookup yields CDR1 SEHNR and CDR2 FQNEAQ (reference sequence). The CDR3 extends over 15 amino acids. CDR3 sequence: CASSAGTGPNNEQFF. CDR3 DNA sequence: TGTGCCAGCAGCGCCGGGACAGGCCCGAACAATGAGCAGTTCTTC.

The chain combines TRBV20-1 with TRBJ2-7, with 7 nucleotides matching TRBD2. Germline CDR1 reads DFQATT; CDR2 reads SNEGSKA (reference sequence). Trimming removed 7 bases from V and 9 bases from J; junction bases left unmatched: 15. The CDR3 runs to 13 residues. CDR3 sequence reads: CSGGAGRLGVQYF. The CDR3, as DNA: TGCAGTGGGGGAGCGGGGCGCCTGGGGGTGCAGTACTTC.

This clonotype has just a few counts. The V call is TRBV14, the J call TRBJ2-1; TRBD2 aligns across 14 bases. The CDR3 consists of 16 residues. CDR1 and CDR2 from the germline V gene are SGHDN and FVKESK. The J segment lost 4 bases and the V segment lost 4 bases, leaving 3 bases of the junction unmatched. CDR3 in DNA: TGTGCCAGCAGCCGAGGGACTAGCGGGAGTTACAATGAGCAGTTCTTC. It codes for CASSRGTSGSYNEQFF.

CDR3 region: CASSRADGTDTQYF. In DNA, the CDR3 is TGCGCCAGCAGCCGAGCGGATGGCACAGATACGCAGTATTTT. This chain joins TRBV5-1 and TRBJ2-3; D perhaps matches TRBD2 (5 bases). CDR1 and CDR2 from the germline V gene are SGHRS and YFSETQ. Deletions cut 4 bases from V and 1 base from J, with 10 bases between. This CDR3 has 14 amino acids.

This clonotype has at least ten counts. This chain joins TRBV7-8 and TRBJ2-1; the match to TRBD2 covers 8 bases. The V and J ends lost 3 bases and 2 bases, in that order; junction bases with no gene match: 6. The CDR3 spans 16 residues. The germline CDR1 and CDR2 sequences are SGHVS and FQNEAQ. The CDR3 loop reads CASSLFTSGAYNEQFF. The CDR3 DNA reads TGTGCCAGCAGCTTGTTTACTAGCGGAGCCTACAATGAGCAGTTCTTC.

The J gene is TRBJ1-2, the V gene TRBV7-2; D is unclear. This CDR3 comprises 14 residues. V lost 0 bases and J 4 bases, leaving 9 bases between the germline ends. In germline, CDR1 is SGHTA, CDR2 FQGNSA. This CDR3 is CASSLASQIYGYTF. CDR3 DNA: TGTGCCAGCAGCTTAGCGTCACAGATCTATGGCTACACCTTC. Full variable domain (missing parts from reference TRBV7-2 and TRBJ1-2): GAGVSQSPSNKVTEKGKDVELRCDPISGHTALYWYRQSLGQGLEFLIYFQGNSAPDKSGLPSDRFSAERTGGSVSTLTIQRTQQEDSAVYLCASSLASQIYGYTFGSGTRLTVV.

This clonotype was seen many times. J is TRBJ2-3 and V is TRBV9; TRBD2 matches at 14 bases. Losses at the gene ends were 3 bases for V and 3 bases for J; bases not matched to a gene: 3. Germline CDR1 reads SGDLS; CDR2 reads YYNGEE. This CDR3 has 16 residues. This CDR3 is CASSGRTSGRTDTQYF. Written as DNA, the CDR3 is TGTGCCAGCAGCGGGAGGACTAGCGGGAGGACAGATACGCAGTATTTT.

There are many counts of this clonotype. J is TRBJ2-7 and V is TRBV6-2 or TRBV6-3; D not resolved. The CDR3 has 13 amino acids. V lost 8 bases and J 2 bases, leaving 13 bases between the germline ends. Germline V CDR1 and CDR2: MNHEY, SVGEGT. Here the CDR3 reads CASLRGGTYEQYF. CDR3 sequence (DNA): TGTGCCAGCCTCCGCGGCGGAACCTACGAGCAGTACTTC.

This clonotype was recorded a few times. The rearrangement links TRBV5-6 to TRBJ2-7, with 9 bases fitting TRBD2. The V gene end was trimmed by 5 bases and the J gene end by 6 bases; junction bases not matched to a gene: 6. The CDR3 is 13 amino acids. Germline CDR1 reads SGHDT; CDR2 reads YYEEEE. For the CDR3, the DNA is TGTGCCAGCAGTTGGCTAGCGGGAACCGAGCAGTACTTC. Protein: CASSWLAGTEQYF. Full variable domain (missing parts from reference TRBV5-6 and TRBJ2-7): DAGVTQSPTHLIKTRGQQVTLRCSPKSGHDTVSWYQQALGQGPQFIFQYYEEEERQRGNFPDRFSGHQFPNYSSELNVNALLLGDSALYLCASSWLAGTEQYFGPGTRLTVT.

The chain couples TRBV25-1 to TRBJ2-5; D remains unclear. The CDR3 is 13 residues long. Germline values: CDR1 MGHDK, CDR2 SYGVNS. V was shortened by 3 bases and J by 5 bases, with 10 bases between the two germline ends. The CDR3 loop reads CASSDSPRETQYF. The CDR3 DNA reads as TGTGCCAGCAGTGACTCGCCACGGGAGACCCAGTACTTC.

This clonotype showed up just a few times. A much larger clone differs from this one at a single base, so this may be a read error. The chain has TRBV28 and TRBJ1-6; no firm D call. The CDR3 has 15 amino acids. Germline values: CDR1 MDHEN, CDR2 SYDVKM. CDR3 nucleotide sequence: TGTGACAGCAGTTCCCCTGGGGAGAGGGATTCACCCCTCCACTTT. Protein: CDSSSPGERDSPLHF. The variable domain in full, with the rest retrieved from reference TRBV28 and TRBJ1-6, is DVKVTQSSRYLVKRTGEKVFLECVQDMDHENMFWYRQDPGLGLRLIYFSYDVKMKEKGDIPEGYSVSREKKERFSLILESASTNQTSMYLCDSSSPGERDSPLHFGNGTRLTVT.